Shown below are 15 T cell receptor beta chains from a single sample sequenced in a study of T cell repertoires in cytomegalovirus infection. MiXCR was run by TCRdb on the reads, yielding one entry per CDR3 protein. The sample has roughly 640,000 distinct CDR3 sequences, less than 25% seen once; the top ten hold less than 9.5%. Sequencing was performed on CD8+ T cells from PBMCs. The receptors were gathered from a human donor in good health (CMV status not recorded). Some clones in this sample may be carry-over from other donors' samples.

This clonotype was counted many times. The rearrangement links TRBV7-6 to TRBJ2-7; D possibly corresponds to TRBD2 (5 bases). Germline CDR1 reads SGHVS; CDR2 reads FNYEAQ. The CDR3 contains 14 residues. V was pared by 1 base and J by 2 bases, with 9 bases between. For the CDR3, the DNA is TGTGCCAGCAGCTTAGAGGTGGGAGCCTACGAGCAGTACTTC. This translates into CASSLEVGAYEQYF.

Concerning this clonotype: A much larger clone lies one base from this, so it may be a read error. DNA for the CDR3: TGTGTCAGCAGTGAATACGGTGTACCTCAAGAGACCCAGTACTTC. Amino acid sequence: CVSSEYGVPQETQYF. The chain couples TRBV25-1 to TRBJ2-5; no clear D. CDR1 and CDR2 from the germline V gene are MGHDK and SYGVNS. The CDR3 loop spans 15 amino acids.

This clonotype was seen many times. The chain recombines TRBV7-9 with TRBJ1-5; 8 bases match TRBD1. Per germline, CDR1 SEHNR and CDR2 FQNEAQ (reference sequence). The CDR3 has 14 amino acids. V was clipped by 4 bases and J by 3 bases; unmatched bases: 2. This chain's CDR3 is CASSSGGNNQPQHF. CDR3 in DNA: TGTGCCAGCAGCTCAGGGGGCAACAATCAGCCCCAGCATTTT.

This clonotype has a count of ten or more. V is TRBV12-3 or TRBV12-4 and J is TRBJ2-3, with D unresolved. V lost 1 base to trimming and J lost 2 bases, with 19 bases between them. The CDR3 runs to 18 residues. This CDR3 reads CASSLEGFYNRVTDTQYF. The CDR3 DNA reads as TGTGCCAGCAGTTTAGAGGGCTTCTACAACCGGGTCACAGATACGCAGTATTTT.

This clonotype turned up a few times. The genes are TRBV6-1 and TRBJ2-3, with 7 bases fitting TRBD2. V lost 3 bases, J lost 3 bases, and 6 bases stayed unmatched. The CDR3 totals 15 residues. Germline CDR1 MNHNS, CDR2 SASEGT. CDR3 loop: CASSDTGEGTDTQYF. CDR3 coding DNA: TGTGCCAGCAGTGATACGGGGGAGGGGACAGATACGCAGTATTTT.

This clonotype has a handful of counts. The chain employs TRBV9 and TRBJ1-2, with 7 bases matching TRBD1. CDR1 and CDR2 from the germline V gene are SGDLS and YYNGEE. The CDR3 totals 14 residues. J lost 4 bases, V lost 5 bases, and 8 bases had no gene match. CDR3 region: CASRSPGTAYGYTF. The CDR3 bases are TGTGCCAGCAGATCCCCCGGGACAGCCTATGGCTACACCTTC.

The CDR3 nucleotides read TGCGCCAGCAGCCACGCCCGTGAAGAGACCCAGTACTTC. This translates into CASSHAREETQYF. The chain combines TRBV4-3 with TRBJ2-5; D not certain. The ends were cut back, 3 bases at V and 3 bases at J, with 8 bases in the middle. The germline V gene encodes CDR1 LGHNA and CDR2 YSLEER. This CDR3 region has 13 residues.

This clonotype was counted only a few times. V and J are TRBV5-5 and TRBJ2-7, with D tentatively TRBD2 (7 bases). This CDR3 comprises 15 residues. Germline V gene sequence: CDR1 SGHKS, CDR2 YYEKEE (reference sequence). Trimming took 0 bases from V and 6 from J, leaving 16 bases between them. In nucleotides, the CDR3 is TGTGCCAGCAGCTTGGTGTCGGGGGGCCGGCTCGAGCAGTACTTC. Translated, it gives CASSLVSGGRLEQYF.

The chain combines TRBV6-6 with TRBJ1-1; D perhaps matches TRBD1 (5 bases). The CDR3 spans 14 residues. The germline V and J ends were trimmed by 2 bases and 0 bases, with 7 bases remaining between them. Germline V gene data show CDR1 as MNHNY and CDR2 as SVGAGI (reference sequence). CDR3 sequence (DNA): TGTGCCAGCAGTTACGACAGAATGAACACTGAAGCTTTCTTT. Protein sequence: CASSYDRMNTEAFF.

The V gene is TRBV10-3, the J gene TRBJ2-1, with TRBD1 identical over 7 bases. In germline, CDR1 is ENHRY, CDR2 SYGVKD. The CDR3 sequence is 16 residues long. V gave up 5 bases and J gave up 0 bases; unmatched junction bases: 7. CDR3 nucleotides: TGTGCCATCAGTCTGGGGACAGCGAGCTCCTACAATGAGCAGTTCTTC. Its translation: CAISLGTASSYNEQFF.

This clonotype was recorded many times. The chain employs TRBV7-6 and TRBJ2-7, with D possibly TRBD1 on 6 matching bases. The CDR3 consists of 15 residues. V lost 4 bases and J lost 3, with 16 bases in between. Germline V gives CDR1 SGHVS, CDR2 FNYEAQ. The CDR3 region has the DNA TGTGCCAGCAGCTCTTACAGGGAGTCATACTACGAGCAGTACTTC. This sequence encodes CASSSYRESYYEQYF.

This clonotype occurred a few times. V and J are TRBV28 and TRBJ2-3, with no clear D. This CDR3 region has 16 residues. V was clipped by 3 bases and J by 0 bases, with 13 bases between them. From germline, CDR1 is MDHEN and CDR2 SYDVKM. The CDR3 is CASSFFGSPSTDTQYF. CDR3 DNA sequence: TGTGCCAGCAGTTTCTTCGGCTCCCCAAGCACAGATACGCAGTATTTT.

The genes are TRBV29-1 and TRBJ1-1; 7 positions match TRBD1. The J segment lost 1 base and the V segment lost 8 bases, leaving 4 bases of the junction unmatched. CDR3 length equals 12 residues. Germline V gives CDR1 SQVTM, CDR2 ANQGSEA. The CDR3 DNA follows: TGCAGCTGCAAGGGGGCGAACACTGAAGCTTTCTTT. It codes for CSCKGANTEAFF.

This rearrangement joins TRBV6-5 to TRBJ2-2; D may match TRBD1 or TRBD2 (5 bases each). This CDR3 spans 14 amino acids. CDR1 and CDR2 (germline): MNHEY, SVGAGI. Trimming removed 4 bases from V and 6 bases from J, with 12 bases in between. The CDR3 DNA follows: TGTGCCAGCAGTTCAGGGATCGGGGCCGGGGAGCTGTTTTTT. It codes for CASSSGIGAGELFF.

This clonotype has ten or more counts. The gene calls are TRBV7-2 and TRBJ2-2; no clear D. V gave up 3 bases and J gave up 4 bases, with 9 bases separating them. The CDR3 consists of 14 residues. Germline V lookup: CDR1 SGHTA, CDR2 FQGNSA. The CDR3, as DNA: TGTGCCAGCAGCTTCCTAGATGGCACCGGGGAGCTGTTTTTT. Its translation is CASSFLDGTGELFF. Full variable domain (remainder filled in from reference TRBV7-2 and TRBJ2-2): GAGVSQSPSNKVTEKGKDVELRCDPISGHTALYWYRQSLGQGLEFLIYFQGNSAPDKSGLPSDRFSAERTGGSVSTLTIQRTQQEDSAVYLCASSFLDGTGELFFGEGSRLTVL.